The TCR beta chain described here comes from a study of OX40 agonist ivuxolimab in advanced cancers. In terms of the full investigation: Ivuxolimab, which targeted the costimulatory receptor OX40 (CD134), was an agonistic, fully human IgG2 monoclonal antibody. Intravenous ivuxolimab was administered to patients every 2 weeks at six dose levels: 0.01, 0.1, 0.3, 1.5, 3 and 10 mg/kg. Among the roughly 52 dose-escalation patients, some 19 had hepatocellular carcinoma, 15 or so melanoma, 9 renal cell carcinoma and 9 head and neck cancer. The dose-escalation cohort was roughly 83% male with a mean age of around 62 years, ranging from roughly 23 to 85. Prior anti-PD-1, anti-PD-L1 or anti-CTLA-4 therapy was permitted, and checkpoint inhibitors had been received by about two fifths of dose-escalation patients. Partial responses occurred in three dose-escalation patients, of whom one had hepatocellular carcinoma and two had cutaneous melanoma. Peripheral TCRbeta sequencing aimed to test whether ivuxolimab altered TCR sequence diversity and caused clonal T-cell expansion. The monotherapy dose-escalation portion (N of about 50 patients) of the phase I ivuxolimab trial is reported in the paper.

Patients with a history of autoimmune disease or receiving systemic immunosuppression were excluded from the trial. Peripheral blood for TCR sequencing was collected from all dose cohorts at baseline, on cycle 4 day 1, and on cycle 7 day 1. The samples were drawn from a first-in-human, open-label, multicenter phase I dose-escalation trial of ivuxolimab. The trial enrolled adults with locally advanced or metastatic head and neck squamous cell, hepatocellular, melanoma or renal cell carcinoma. Before TCR sequencing, CD4+ T cells and CD8+ T cells from peripheral blood were sorted into separate populations. Judged by its sample share, this clone qualifies as medium-sized (0.01 to 0.1%). Its antigen is unknown. The input lacks base qualities; no much larger clone sits a single base away. What the study reported, not specific to this receptor: Antigen specificity was not determined for the clonally expanded peripheral T cells. After ivuxolimab, expanded clones were on average more numerous among CD8+ T cells than among CD4+ T cells. At doses of 0.1 to 3.0 mg/kg, clonal expansion of both CD4+ and CD8+ T cells in blood was seen between baseline and week 6. Low levels of normalized T-cell clonal expansion were also shown by some nonresponding patients. Partial responders in the 0.1-3.0 mg/kg groups had among the lowest normalized peripheral clonal expansion, especially among CD8+ T cells.

Genomic DNA was extracted from sorted cells for sequencing of the TCRbeta CDR3 region. TCRbeta CDR3 regions were sequenced using the immunoSEQ Assay. TCRdb limited this immuneACCESS table to in-frame rearrangements with V and J called. A share of clones is missing; checked studies link under half to unresolved V genes, and the rest is unexplained. For this sample there are more than 50,000 clones; 70% to 85% appear just once. The biggest ten clones account for around an eighth of the sample. According to the germline V gene, CDR1 reads SGHTA and CDR2 reads FQGTGA. The CDR3, from cysteine to phenylalanine, totals 13 residues. The DNA shown is the 39-base CDR3, in frame from base 1. V loses 5 bases at its end and J loses 8 bases; junction bases beyond the gene matches: 8.

Recombination linked TRBV7-3 to TRBJ1-2; TRBD1 agrees with 7 junctional bases. The receptor comes from an adult with an advanced solid tumor such as melanoma, head and neck, liver or kidney cancer. The source material was CD4+ or CD8+ T cells sorted from blood, sampled in a trial of the OX40 agonist ivuxolimab. The CDR3 region has the sequence CASSPGQLEGYTF. The bases read TGTGCCAGCAGCCCGGGACAGCTGGAAGGCTACACCTTC. With the portions outside the CDR3 filled from the reference TRBV7-3 and TRBJ1-2 genes, the complete variable region becomes GAGVSQTPSNKVTEKGKYVELRCDPISGHTALYWYRQSLGQGPEFLIYFQGTGAADDSGLPNDRFFAVRPEGSVSTLKIQRTERGDSAVYLCASSPGQLEGYTFGSGTRLTVV.